Listed below are T cell receptor beta chains from one sample, sequenced in a study of T-cell reconstitution after alpha-beta-depleted transplantation in children. Each CDR3 protein is one row after TCRdb ran MiXCR on the PCR reads. The sample includes 3,000 to 4,000 distinct CDR3 sequences, roughly 23% seen only once; the top ten take about 22%. Sequencing used PBMCs, mostly from graft donor cells, obtained 60 days after TCRalphabeta/CD19-depleted stem cell transplant. Receptors originate from a male patient aged 2 to 9 who had a stem cell transplant for acute lymphoblastic leukemia, so the T cells may come from the graft donor. Each CDR3 is given with its conserved first and last residue. A D gene is named only where the DNA matches it firmly. Clone size is not always given. Where it is, it says once, few, many or a class for expanded clones.

>TRBD1|medium-sized|TRBV28|TRBJ2-5
CASSLPGQGTETQYF
TGTGCCAGCAGTCTCCCGGGACAGGGGACAGAGACCCAGTACTTC
>-|few|TRBV29-1|TRBJ2-1
CSVDRAGVHNEQFF
TGCAGCGTTGATCGGGCAGGGGTACACAATGAGCAGTTCTTC
>-|many|TRBV21-1|TRBJ2-7
CASKIERESPYEQYF
TGTGCCAGCAAGATTGAGCGGGAGTCTCCCTACGAGCAGTACTTC
>TRBD1|-|TRBV28|TRBJ2-1
CASQAGTGAENEQFF
TGTGCCAGCCAGGCCGGGACAGGGGCCGAGAATGAGCAGTTCTTC
>-|medium-sized|TRBV28|TRBJ1-2
CASSLGRRYGYTF
TGTGCCAGCAGTTTGGGCCGCCGATATGGCTACACCTTC
>-|many|TRBV14|TRBJ2-1
CASSQDQGHGEDNEQFF
TGTGCCAGCAGCCAAGACCAGGGGCACGGGGAGGACAATGAGCAGTTCTTC
>TRBD2|many|TRBV11-2|TRBJ2-1
CASSLGLVHWNEQFF
TGTGCCAGCAGCCTTGGACTAGTCCACTGGAATGAGCAGTTCTTC
>-|many|TRBV6-5|TRBJ1-2
CASRGSYGYTF
TGTGCCAGCAGAGGGAGCTATGGCTACACCTTC
>TRBD1|many|TRBV20-1|TRBJ1-2
CSASTGVGGYTF
TGCAGTGCTTCGACAGGGGTGGGGGGCTACACCTTC
>-|-|TRBV12-3/TRBV12-4|TRBJ2-4
CTFSLALTGVRAKNIQYF
TGTACCTTCAGTTTAGCGCTAACCGGGGTGCGGGCCAAAAACATTCAGTACTTC
>-|-|TRBV5-1|TRBJ2-1
CASSSDTLSLQFF
TGCGCCAGCAGTAGTGACACATTATCCTTGCAGTTCTTC